This T cell receptor (beta chain) was sequenced during a study of blood T cell repertoires in COVID-19. The germline V gene encodes CDR1 SGHDN and CDR2 FVKESK. The V segment lost 3 bases and the J segment 4 bases; nucleotides outside the gene matches: 0. This CDR3 has 14 residues. Sequencing used immunoSEQ multiplex PCR; TCRdb keeps in-frame clones, though not all of them. The sample records approximately 250,000 clones, just under 85% being singletons. Source material: peripheral blood. The sequence was collected from a woman in her sixties with active or convalescent COVID-19. The rearrangement joins TRBV14 to TRBJ2-3, with 11 positions matching TRBD2. This chain's CDR3 is CASSQGLAADTQYF. CDR3 DNA sequence: TGTGCCAGCAGCCAGGGACTAGCGGCAGATACGCAGTATTTT.